These 18 T cell receptor beta chains originate from one sample sequenced in a study of PD-L1 blockade in urothelial cancer. The assay was immunoSEQ multiplex PCR, and TCRdb's table has in-frame clones only and misses some. The sample records fewer than 130,000 clones, approximately 85% being singletons. The sequencing used PBMCs, collected around atezolizumab (anti-PD-L1) treatment. The receptor source for this set is a man in his fifties with urothelial cancer.

This clone is a singleton in its sample. The chain is built from TRBV28 and TRBJ2-3, with D perhaps TRBD1 (6 bases). This CDR3 comprises 16 residues. Trimming cost V 6 bases and J 0 bases, with 16 bases left between them. Germline lookup yields CDR1 MDHEN and CDR2 SYDVKM. CDR3 in DNA: TGTGCCAGCAGCCCCGACAGGATCACTAGCACAGATACGCAGTATTTT. Its translation is CASSPDRITSTDTQYF.

This chain links TRBV27 with TRBJ2-3, with TRBD2 matching 13 bases. The germline V gene encodes CDR1 MNHEY and CDR2 SMNVEV (reference sequence). The junction had 10 bases not matched to a gene; V was cut back by 4 bases and J by 3 bases. CDR3 length: 18 residues. CDR3 amino acids: CASSSPPKGLAGTDTQYF. CDR3 nucleotide sequence: TGTGCCAGCAGTTCGCCCCCAAAGGGACTAGCGGGAACAGATACGCAGTATTTT.

This chain connects TRBV19 to TRBJ2-2; 11 bases are shared with TRBD2. Looked up from germline, CDR1 is LNHDA and CDR2 is SQIVND (reference sequence). Germline trimming cut 5 bases from V and 5 bases from J; bases unmatched to any gene: 4. The CDR3 has 15 amino acids. The CDR3 DNA follows: TGTGCCAGTAGTCGACTAGCGGGGCGAACCGGGGAGCTGTTTTTT. Protein product: CASSRLAGRTGELFF.

Only a few counts were recorded for this clone. CDR3 in DNA: TGTGCCAGCAGCTCGGGAGGACAGGGTGGCATCGAGCAGTACTTC. It specifies CASSSGGQGGIEQYF. The genes are TRBV5-4 and TRBJ2-7; a possible D gene is TRBD1 (8 bases). This CDR3 region has 15 residues. The germline CDR1 and CDR2 sequences are SGHNT and YYREEE (reference sequence). V gave up 3 bases and J gave up 6 bases, with 19 bases separating them.

V usage is TRBV10-3 and J usage is TRBJ2-5; 9 bases agree with TRBD2. V lost 1 base to trimming and J lost 5 bases; unmatched junction nucleotides: 5. The CDR3 has 15 residues. Germline V lookup: CDR1 ENHRY, CDR2 SYGVKD. CDR3 protein: CAISELIAGAETQYF. DNA for the CDR3: TGTGCCATCAGTGAGTTAATAGCGGGAGCGGAGACCCAGTACTTC.

The CDR3, as DNA: TGTGCCAGCTCACCAGGACTCAGGGGTGGCTACACCTTC. Translation: CASSPGLRGGYTF. The rearrangement uses TRBV18 and TRBJ1-2; a weak D match, TRBD1 (6 bases). The CDR3 extends over 13 amino acids. CDR1 and CDR2 from the germline V gene are KGHSH and LQKENI. The V and J ends lost 2 bases and 7 bases respectively, with 11 bases between them.

The rearrangement uses TRBV5-1 and TRBJ2-5, with D maybe TRBD2 (5 bases). Trimming stripped 4 bases from V and 2 bases from J, with 18 bases between. Germline V gene data show CDR1 as SGHRS and CDR2 as YFSETQ. There are 16 residues in the CDR3. CDR3 sequence: CASSPVQRRLQETQYF. Written as DNA, the CDR3 is TGCGCCAGCAGCCCGGTCCAGCGGAGACTACAAGAGACCCAGTACTTC.

J is TRBJ2-1 and V is TRBV28, with TRBD2 matching 11 bases. V lost 6 bases, J lost 6 bases, and 7 bases stayed unmatched. CDR3 length: 15 amino acids. Germline V gives CDR1 MDHEN, CDR2 SYDVKM. The CDR3 sequence is CASRTHSGRVNEQFF. CDR3 DNA sequence: TGTGCCAGCAGAACTCATAGCGGGAGGGTCAATGAGCAGTTCTTC.

The V and J genes are TRBV7-9 and TRBJ1-3, with unresolved D. Trimming removed 5 bases at V and 0 bases at J, with 20 bases between. The CDR3 loop spans 18 amino acids. CDR1 SEHNR and CDR2 FQNEAQ come from the germline V gene (reference sequence). This chain's CDR3 is CASSPRVARRRSGNTIYF. CDR3 sequence (DNA): TGTGCCAGCAGCCCACGAGTTGCCAGGCGACGCTCTGGAAACACCATATATTTT.

This clone was picked up one time. This chain links TRBV5-6 with TRBJ1-6; D ambiguous. This CDR3 is 14 amino acids long. Trimming left V 0 bases short and J 7 bases short, with 8 bases between. Per germline, CDR1 SGHDT and CDR2 YYEEEE. CDR3 DNA sequence: TGTGCCAGCAGCTTGGGGGCAGCAAATTCACCCCTCCACTTT. It codes for CASSLGAANSPLHF.

The V and J genes are TRBV5-4 and TRBJ2-5, with TRBD1 matching over 10 bases. The CDR3 is 16 residues long. Germline V gene data show CDR1 as SGHNT and CDR2 as YYREEE (reference sequence). Trimming at V came to 4 bases and at J to 3 bases, leaving 9 bases not matched to a gene. The CDR3 sequence: CASSVIPGQGKETQYF. CDR3 coding DNA: TGTGCCAGCAGCGTTATACCGGGACAGGGGAAAGAGACCCAGTACTTC.

The rearrangement links TRBV5-1 to TRBJ2-5, with D possibly matching TRBD2 (5 bases). V was trimmed by 5 bases and J by 2 bases, leaving 10 bases between them. There are 13 residues in the CDR3. Germline V gives CDR1 SGHRS, CDR2 YFSETQ. The DNA for the CDR3 is TGCGCCAGCAGACGGACTGTACAAGAGACCCAGTACTTC. Its protein product is CASRRTVQETQYF.

CDR3 protein: CASFRGGGYTF. In DNA form, the CDR3 reads TGTGCCAGCTTCCGGGGTGGCGGCTACACCTTC. V gene TRBV6-5 combines with J gene TRBJ1-2; D gene uncertain. V was cut by 8 bases and J by 8 bases, with 12 bases left in between. The germline V gene has CDR1 MNHEY and CDR2 SVGAGI. The CDR3 is 11 residues long.

This chain links TRBV10-3 with TRBJ1-1; D gene unclear. Germline CDR1 and CDR2: ENHRY and SYGVKD. The CDR3 spans 14 residues. Trimming left V 0 bases short and J 1 base short, with 6 bases between. CDR3 residues: CAISESAGNTEAFF. CDR3 sequence (DNA): TGTGCCATCAGTGAGTCCGCGGGGAACACTGAAGCTTTCTTT.

The chain has TRBV2 and TRBJ2-7, with TRBD1 matching over 9 bases. V was clipped by 5 bases and J by 6 bases; unmatched bases: 5. This CDR3 region has 13 residues. Germline values: CDR1 SNHLY, CDR2 FYNNEI. DNA of the CDR3: TGTGCCAGCAGTTCGGGACAGGGTCTCGAGCAGTACTTC. The encoded protein is CASSSGQGLEQYF.

Points on this clone: At one boundary the junction diverges from the germline segment, which might be a read error. The chain is built from TRBV7-7 and TRBJ1-4; D is unclear. CDR1 is SSHAT and CDR2 is FNYEAQ in the germline V gene (reference sequence). The CDR3 sequence is 15 residues long. The CDR3 DNA sequence: TGTGCTAGCAGCCCGAGCGGCGGGATTGGGGAAAAACTGTTTTTT. Amino acid sequence: CASSPSGGIGEKLFF. The full variable domain, rest sourced from reference TRBV7-7 and TRBJ1-4, is GAGVSQSPRYKVTKRGQDVTLRCDPISSHATLYWYQQALGQGPEFLTYFNYEAQPDKSGLPSDRFSAERPEGSISTLTIQRTEQRDSAMYRCASSPSGGIGEKLFFGSGTQLSVL.

The rearrangement joins TRBV28 to TRBJ1-2; tentative D call: TRBD1 (5 bases). The CDR3 extends over 13 amino acids. Germline V gene data show CDR1 as MDHEN and CDR2 as SYDVKM. V dropped 8 bases and J dropped 8 bases, with 18 bases sitting between them. The CDR3 region has the DNA TGTGCCAGCCTTCGGTGGGGGGAAGGCGGCTACACCTTC. Translated, it gives CASLRWGEGGYTF.

This clone was picked up many times. Additional DNA sequences in this sample encode the identical CDR3. The chain recombines TRBV19 with TRBJ2-2, with D hard to call. Germline values: CDR1 LNHDA, CDR2 SQIVND (reference sequence). The CDR3 length is 11 residues. The ends were cut back, 3 bases at V and 8 bases at J, with 4 bases in the middle. CDR3 sequence reads: CASSILGELFF. The DNA for the CDR3 is TGTGCCAGTAGTATCTTGGGGGAGCTGTTTTTT.